The 21 T cell receptor beta chains presented below share a single source sample, sequenced in a study of T cell responses to AZD1222 COVID-19 vaccine. Generated by immunoSEQ multiplex PCR, the TCRdb table keeps only in-frame clones and is missing some. This table holds about 150,000 clones, around 91% found once. Material: peripheral blood, obtained on day 0 of AZD1222 vaccination. The receptor set was obtained from an adult in good health.

The gene calls are TRBV4-3 and TRBJ2-1; D perhaps matches TRBD1 (6 bases). This CDR3 is 16 amino acids long. CDR1 is LGHNA and CDR2 is YSLEER in the germline V gene. Trimming stripped 0 bases from V and 5 bases from J, with 14 bases between. The CDR3, as DNA: TGCGCCAGCAGCCAAGAGCCCAGGGGTCTACACAATGAGCAGTTCTTC. This encodes CASSQEPRGLHNEQFF.

V is TRBV5-4 and J is TRBJ1-6, with TRBD1 as a possible D gene (6 bases). This CDR3 is 15 amino acids long. CDR1 and CDR2 from the germline V gene are SGHNT and YYREEE (reference sequence). The V end lost 3 bases, the J end lost 4 bases, and 11 bases lay between the germline ends. CDR3 nucleotide sequence: TGTGCCAGCAGCTCCCAAACAGGGTATAATTCACCCCTCCACTTT. Translated: CASSSQTGYNSPLHF.

The rearrangement links TRBV28 to TRBJ2-3; 8 positions agree with TRBD1. The CDR3 loop spans 18 amino acids. Germline V CDR1 and CDR2: MDHEN, SYDVKM. V shed 5 bases, J shed 1 base, and the junction held 14 bases outside the gene matches. CDR3 sequence: CASSNTGTGQRGTDTQYF. The CDR3 DNA is TGTGCCAGCAGTAACACGGGGACAGGCCAGCGGGGCACAGATACGCAGTATTTT.

This clone was recorded only once. The chain recombines TRBV2 with TRBJ1-1; D not certain. CDR3 length equals 14 residues. The germline gives CDR1 SNHLY, CDR2 FYNNEI. Trimming cost V 4 bases and J 0 bases, with 9 bases left between them. The DNA for the CDR3 is TGTGCCAGCAGTGTCAGTTACATGAACACTGAAGCTTTCTTT. It encodes CASSVSYMNTEAFF.

This clone was seen a handful of times. The chain joins TRBV7-3 to TRBJ2-1; D may match TRBD1 or TRBD2 (5 bases each). The CDR3 has 16 amino acids. V was clipped by 2 bases and J by 5 bases, with 16 bases between them. Germline V gene sequence: CDR1 SGHTA, CDR2 FQGTGA. CDR3 nucleotides: TGTGCCAGCAGCTTACTCGGGACCAGGGTAAACAATGAGCAGTTCTTC. Translation gives CASSLLGTRVNNEQFF.

V usage is TRBV5-6 and J usage is TRBJ2-1; D is unclear. Germline CDR1 reads SGHDT; CDR2 reads YYEEEE. This CDR3 has 15 amino acids. The germline V and J ends were trimmed by 4 bases and 2 bases, with 13 bases remaining between them. CDR3 bases: TGTGCCAGCAGCCTGGATGTAACAGCCTACAATGAGCAGTTCTTC. It translates to CASSLDVTAYNEQFF.

This rearrangement joins TRBV6-2 or TRBV6-3 to TRBJ2-5; 8 nucleotides align to TRBD2. This CDR3 region has 16 residues. Germline-derived CDR1 and CDR2 are MNHEY and SVGEGT. V was clipped by 7 bases and J by 2 bases; unmatched bases: 12. CDR3 in amino acids: CASIPGSGAIQETQYF. In DNA form, the CDR3 reads TGTGCCAGCATCCCTGGTAGCGGGGCTATACAAGAGACCCAGTACTTC.

The chain uses TRBV18 and TRBJ1-3; 7 bases fit TRBD1. Germline values: CDR1 KGHSH, CDR2 LQKENI. Germline trimming cut 2 bases from V and 2 bases from J; bases unmatched to any gene: 6. This CDR3 has 16 residues. The CDR3 here is CASSPTGEGAGNTIYF. CDR3 nucleotide sequence: TGTGCCAGCTCACCAACAGGGGAAGGAGCTGGAAACACCATATATTTT.

V usage is TRBV6-5 and J usage is TRBJ1-2, with TRBD1 identical over 7 bases. V gave up 6 bases and J gave up 7 bases; unmatched junction bases: 8. The CDR3 totals 13 residues. Germline V lookup: CDR1 MNHEY, CDR2 SVGAGI. The CDR3 is CASSDRVGGGYTF. The CDR3 DNA reads TGTGCCAGCAGCGACAGGGTCGGTGGTGGCTACACCTTC.

The J gene is TRBJ2-7, the V gene TRBV9; no definite D call. Looked up from germline, CDR1 is SGDLS and CDR2 is YYNGEE. CDR3 size: 12 residues. Trimming took off 3 bases at V and 9 bases at J, with 13 bases between the two ends. The DNA of the CDR3 is TGTGCCAGCAGCGCCCCCCCCAAATGGCAGTACGTC. This codes for CASSAPPKWQYV.

As to this clone: A junction end diverges from the germline sequence, so it may reflect a read error. This chain joins TRBV7-2 and TRBJ2-1; D is undetermined. Germline CDR1 reads SGHTA; CDR2 reads FQGNSA. The CDR3 is 13 amino acids. The CDR3 sequence is CVSSRSTGNEQFF. CDR3 coding DNA: TGTGTCAGCAGTAGAAGTACGGGCAATGAGCAGTTCTTC.

CDR3 nucleotides: TGCGCCAGCAGCTTGCGGAGACAGGGTAATGAGCAGTTCTTC. Its protein is CASSLRRQGNEQFF. V and J are TRBV5-1 and TRBJ2-1; 7 positions match TRBD1. Per germline, CDR1 SGHRS and CDR2 YFSETQ. The V and J ends lost 1 base and 7 bases, in that order; junction bases with no gene match: 5. The CDR3 contains 14 residues.

In its sample, this clone was seen once. The rearrangement uses TRBV18 and TRBJ2-6, with D unresolved. The germline gives CDR1 KGHSH, CDR2 LQKENI. The V end lost 1 base, the J end lost 2 bases, and 6 bases lay between the germline ends. CDR3 length: 15 amino acids. Here the CDR3 DNA reads TGTGCCAGCTCACCACGGGTTACTGGGGCCAACGTCCTGACTTTC. It is translated as CASSPRVTGANVLTF.

This clone has more than one count but fewer than ten. The chain carries TRBV6-5 and TRBJ2-1; TRBD2 matches 11 bases. The CDR3 length is 15 residues. CDR1 and CDR2 (germline): MNHEY, SVGAGI. Germline trimming cut 4 bases from V and 8 bases from J; bases unmatched to any gene: 7. DNA of the CDR3: TGTGCCAGCAGTTTACTAGCGGGGGCGGTAGATGAGCAGTTCTTC. It is translated as CASSLLAGAVDEQFF.

The chain links TRBV9 to TRBJ2-1; possibly TRBD1 for D (5 bases). V was cut by 0 bases and J by 9 bases, with 13 bases left in between. Germline V gives CDR1 SGDLS, CDR2 YYNGEE. CDR3 size: 14 residues. CDR3 sequence reads: CASSVEQGGFEQFF. CDR3 DNA sequence: TGTGCCAGCAGCGTAGAGCAGGGCGGCTTTGAGCAGTTCTTC.

The chain combines TRBV29-1 with TRBJ2-1, with 8 bases matching TRBD2. Germline loops: CDR1 SQVTM, CDR2 ANQGSEA. The CDR3 runs 15 residues. The junction had 3 bases not matched to a gene; V was cut back by 2 bases and J by 0 bases. The CDR3 DNA follows: TGCAGCGTTGAACGGCGGGGGGACTCCTACAATGAGCAGTTCTTC. Protein product: CSVERRGDSYNEQFF.

The chain recombines TRBV7-2 with TRBJ1-1; TRBD1 matches 9 bases. Germline V CDR1 and CDR2: SGHTA, FQGNSA. The CDR3 runs to 15 residues. Unmatched junction bases numbered 6, after V lost 1 base and J lost 6 bases. DNA for the CDR3: TGTGCCAGCAGCTTAGTAACAGGGGGCCTTTCTGAAGCTTTCTTT. It specifies CASSLVTGGLSEAFF. Full variable domain (outside the CDR3, taken from reference TRBV7-2 and TRBJ1-1): GAGVSQSPSNKVTEKGKDVELRCDPISGHTALYWYRQSLGQGLEFLIYFQGNSAPDKSGLPSDRFSAERTGGSVSTLTIQRTQQEDSAVYLCASSLVTGGLSEAFFGQGTRLTVV.

The J gene is TRBJ2-7, the V gene TRBV9; perhaps D is TRBD1 or TRBD2 (5 bases each). This CDR3 is built from 12 residues. V lost 4 bases to trimming and J lost 4 bases, with 9 bases between them. Per the germline V gene, CDR1 is SGDLS and CDR2 is YYNGEE. The CDR3 sequence is CASSRDGYEQYF. The CDR3, as DNA: TGTGCCAGCAGCAGGGACGGGTACGAGCAGTACTTC.

The rearrangement links TRBV6-4 to TRBJ2-3, with D possibly called TRBD1 or TRBD2 (5 bases each). The V gene lost 8 bases and the J gene lost 6 bases, with 15 bases spanning the gap. This CDR3 has 13 residues. Germline CDR1 and CDR2: MRHNA and SNTAGT. CDR3 in DNA: TGTGCCAGCTCGATTGGGGGTGGGGATACGCAGTATTTT. This sequence encodes CASSIGGGDTQYF.

CDR3 sequence reads: CSVFGQGTYGYTF. The CDR3 bases are TGCAGCGTTTTCGGACAGGGGACCTATGGCTACACCTTC. The rearrangement joins TRBV29-1 to TRBJ1-2; TRBD1 aligns across 9 bases. With 5 bases clipped from V and 4 bases from J, the junction kept 5 bases outside the gene matches. The germline CDR1 and CDR2 sequences are SQVTM and ANQGSEA. The CDR3 has 13 amino acids.

The chain recombines TRBV12-5 with TRBJ2-4, with 11 positions matching TRBD1. From germline, CDR1 is LGHNT and CDR2 FRNRAP. The ends lost 4 bases at V and 3 bases at J; junction bases unmatched: 5. The CDR3 covers 16 residues. The CDR3 reads CASGSGQGAGKNIQYF. The DNA of the CDR3 is TGTGCTAGTGGTTCAGGACAGGGGGCAGGCAAAAACATTCAGTACTTC.